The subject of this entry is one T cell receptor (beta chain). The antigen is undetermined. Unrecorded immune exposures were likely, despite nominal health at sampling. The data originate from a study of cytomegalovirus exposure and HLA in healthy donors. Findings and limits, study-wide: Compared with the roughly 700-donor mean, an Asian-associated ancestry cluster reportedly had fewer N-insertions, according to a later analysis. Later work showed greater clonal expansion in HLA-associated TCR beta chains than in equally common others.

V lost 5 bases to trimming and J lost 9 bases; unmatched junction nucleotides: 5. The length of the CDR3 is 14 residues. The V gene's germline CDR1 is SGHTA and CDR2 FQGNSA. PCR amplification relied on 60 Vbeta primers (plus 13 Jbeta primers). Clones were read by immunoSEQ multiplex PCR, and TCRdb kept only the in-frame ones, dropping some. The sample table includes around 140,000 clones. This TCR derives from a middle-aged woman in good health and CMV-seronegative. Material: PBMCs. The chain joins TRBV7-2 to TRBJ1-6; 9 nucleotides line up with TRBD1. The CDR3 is CASSLGQGRSPLHF. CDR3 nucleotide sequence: TGTGCCAGCAGCCTGGGACAGGGACGTTCACCCCTCCACTTT.